Many counts were recorded for the clone carrying this T cell receptor beta chain. Its antigen is currently unknown. CD4+ or CD8+ T cells at a count of about 940,000 served as input for the sorted libraries. This sample is drawn from a study of neurological immune-mediated disorders. Notes on the study in general: In HTLV-1-associated myelopathy, TCR clonal expansion was greatest, whereas multiple sclerosis had the least, falling below healthy controls.

The making of cDNA relied on 5'RACE with 10-nucleotide random UMIs. Over 200 million TCR-beta sequences from 15-18 subjects came out of each sequencing run. TCRdb passed the 5' RACE reads through MiXCR, listing each CDR3 protein once. Of approximately 10,000 distinct CDR3 sequences listed, 20% to 25% are singletons. With 3 bases removed from V and 2 bases from J, the gap between germline ends came to 8 bases. Germline V gene lookup returns CDR1 DFQATT and CDR2 SNEGSKA (reference sequence). This CDR3 is 12 amino acids long. This chain uses TRBV20-1 with TRBJ2-7; D gene ambiguous. The receptor was derived from an older woman with HTLV-1-associated myelopathy (HAM/TSP). The sequenced material came from CD8+ T cells from blood. CDR3 region: CSASVGTYEQYF. CDR3 nucleotide sequence: TGCAGTGCTAGTGTGGGAACCTACGAGCAGTACTTC.